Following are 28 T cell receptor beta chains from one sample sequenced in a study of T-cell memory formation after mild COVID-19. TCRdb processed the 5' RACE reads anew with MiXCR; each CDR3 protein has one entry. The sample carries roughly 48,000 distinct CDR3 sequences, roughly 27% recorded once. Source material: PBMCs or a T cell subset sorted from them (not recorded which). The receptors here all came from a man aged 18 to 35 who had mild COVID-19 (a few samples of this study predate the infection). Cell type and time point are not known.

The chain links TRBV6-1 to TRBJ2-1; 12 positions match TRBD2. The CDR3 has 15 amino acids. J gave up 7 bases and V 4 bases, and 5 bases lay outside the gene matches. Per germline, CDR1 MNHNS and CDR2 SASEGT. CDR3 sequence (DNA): TGTGCCAGCAGTGCCGGGACTAGCGGGCGTAATGAGCAGTTCTTC. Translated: CASSAGTSGRNEQFF.

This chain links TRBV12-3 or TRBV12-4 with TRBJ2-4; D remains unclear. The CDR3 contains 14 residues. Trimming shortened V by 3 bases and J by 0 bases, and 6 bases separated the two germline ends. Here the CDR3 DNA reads TGTGCCAGCAGTTTTTCGGTAGCCAAAAACATTCAGTACTTC. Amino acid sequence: CASSFSVAKNIQYF.

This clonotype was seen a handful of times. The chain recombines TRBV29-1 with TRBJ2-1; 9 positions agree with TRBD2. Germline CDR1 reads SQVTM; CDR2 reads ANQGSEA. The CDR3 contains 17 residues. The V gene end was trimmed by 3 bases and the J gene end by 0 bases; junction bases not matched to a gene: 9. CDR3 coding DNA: TGCAGCGTTGATAGTACTAGCGGGCTCTACTCCTACAATGAGCAGTTCTTC. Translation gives CSVDSTSGLYSYNEQFF.

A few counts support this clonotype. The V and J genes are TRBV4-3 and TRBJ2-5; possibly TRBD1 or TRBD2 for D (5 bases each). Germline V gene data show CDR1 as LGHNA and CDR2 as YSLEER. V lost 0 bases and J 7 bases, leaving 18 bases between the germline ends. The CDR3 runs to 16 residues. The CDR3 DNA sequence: TGCGCCAGCAGCCAAGATTTTGACGGGGCGCGAGGGACCCAGTACTTC. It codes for CASSQDFDGARGTQYF.

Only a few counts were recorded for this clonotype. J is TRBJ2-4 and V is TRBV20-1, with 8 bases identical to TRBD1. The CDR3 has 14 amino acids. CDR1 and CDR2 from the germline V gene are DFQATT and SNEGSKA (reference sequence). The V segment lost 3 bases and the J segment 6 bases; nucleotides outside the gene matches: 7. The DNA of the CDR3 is TGCAGTGCTAGTCCGGGACAGGACGTAAACATTCAGTACTTC. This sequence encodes CSASPGQDVNIQYF.

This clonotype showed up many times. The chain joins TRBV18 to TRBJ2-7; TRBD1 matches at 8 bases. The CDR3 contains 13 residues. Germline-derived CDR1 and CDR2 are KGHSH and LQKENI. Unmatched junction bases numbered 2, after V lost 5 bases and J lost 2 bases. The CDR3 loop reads CASSSDRAYEQYF. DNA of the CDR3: TGTGCCAGCTCATCGGACAGGGCCTACGAGCAGTACTTC. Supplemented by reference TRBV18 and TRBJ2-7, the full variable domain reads NAGVMQNPRHLVRRRGQEARLRCSPMKGHSHVYWYRQLPEEGLKFMVYLQKENIIDESGMPKERFSAEFPKEGPSILRIQQVVRGDSAAYFCASSSDRAYEQYFGPGTRLTVT.

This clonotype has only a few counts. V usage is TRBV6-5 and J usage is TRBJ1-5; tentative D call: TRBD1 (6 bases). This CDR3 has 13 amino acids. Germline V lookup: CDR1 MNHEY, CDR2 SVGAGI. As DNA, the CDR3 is TGTGCGGCAGGGGTCCGAAGCAATCAGCCCCAGCATTTT. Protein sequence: CAAGVRSNQPQHF.

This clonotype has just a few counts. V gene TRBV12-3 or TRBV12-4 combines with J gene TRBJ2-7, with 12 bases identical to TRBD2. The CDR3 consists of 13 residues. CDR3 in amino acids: CASSLAGGYEQYV. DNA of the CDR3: TGTGCCAGCAGTCTAGCGGGGGGGTACGAGCAGTACGTC.

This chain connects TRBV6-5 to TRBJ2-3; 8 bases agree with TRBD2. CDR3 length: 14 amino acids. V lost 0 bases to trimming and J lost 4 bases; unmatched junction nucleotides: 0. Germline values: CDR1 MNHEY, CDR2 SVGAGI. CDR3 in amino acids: CASSYSRGADTQYF. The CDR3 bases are TGTGCCAGCAGTTACTCGCGGGGGGCAGATACGCAGTATTTT.

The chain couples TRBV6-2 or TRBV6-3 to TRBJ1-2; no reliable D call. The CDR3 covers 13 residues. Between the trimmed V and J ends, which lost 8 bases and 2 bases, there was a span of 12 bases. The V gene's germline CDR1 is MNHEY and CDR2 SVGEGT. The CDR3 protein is CASSTTENYGYTF. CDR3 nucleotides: TGTGCCAGCTCAACGACCGAGAACTATGGCTACACCTTC.

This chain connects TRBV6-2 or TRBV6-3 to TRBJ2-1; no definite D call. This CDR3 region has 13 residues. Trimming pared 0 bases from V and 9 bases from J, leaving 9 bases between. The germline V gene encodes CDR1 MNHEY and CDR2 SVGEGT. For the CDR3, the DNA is TGTGCCAGCAGTTACTCGACGGGCAGTGAGCAGTTCTTC. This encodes CASSYSTGSEQFF.

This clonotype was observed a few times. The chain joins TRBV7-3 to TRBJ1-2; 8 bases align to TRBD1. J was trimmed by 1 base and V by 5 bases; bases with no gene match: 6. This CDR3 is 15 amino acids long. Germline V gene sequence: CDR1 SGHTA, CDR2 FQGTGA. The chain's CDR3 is CASSPTGESNYGYTF. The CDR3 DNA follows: TGTGCCAGCAGCCCGACAGGGGAAAGTAACTATGGCTACACCTTC.

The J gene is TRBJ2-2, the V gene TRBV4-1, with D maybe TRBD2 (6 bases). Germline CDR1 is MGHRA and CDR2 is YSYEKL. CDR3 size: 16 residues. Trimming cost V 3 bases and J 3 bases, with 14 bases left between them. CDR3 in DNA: TGCGCCAGCAGCCAGGATGCGACGGGGGACACCGGGGAGCTGTTTTTT. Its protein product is CASSQDATGDTGELFF.

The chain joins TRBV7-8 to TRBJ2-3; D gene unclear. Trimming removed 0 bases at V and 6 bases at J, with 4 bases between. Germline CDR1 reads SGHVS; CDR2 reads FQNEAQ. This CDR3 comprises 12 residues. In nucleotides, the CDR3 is TGTGCCAGCAGCTTAGCGCTGGATACGCAGTATTTT. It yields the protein CASSLALDTQYF.

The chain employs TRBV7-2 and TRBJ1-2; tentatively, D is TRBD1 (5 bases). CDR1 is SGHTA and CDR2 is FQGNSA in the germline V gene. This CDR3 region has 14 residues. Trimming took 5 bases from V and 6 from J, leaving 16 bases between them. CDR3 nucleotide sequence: TGTGCCAGCAGCCCCCCCGGCGTGGACAATGGCTACACCTTC. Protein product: CASSPPGVDNGYTF.

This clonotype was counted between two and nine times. The CDR3 sequence: CASSWYGSKGTGELFF. DNA of the CDR3: TGTGCCAGCAGTTGGTACGGTTCCAAGGGGACCGGGGAGCTGTTTTTT. V gene TRBV27 combines with J gene TRBJ2-2, with a tentative D call TRBD1 (5 bases). The germline gives CDR1 MNHEY, CDR2 SMNVEV (reference sequence). The germline V and J ends were trimmed by 4 bases and 5 bases, with 17 bases remaining between them. The CDR3 covers 16 residues.

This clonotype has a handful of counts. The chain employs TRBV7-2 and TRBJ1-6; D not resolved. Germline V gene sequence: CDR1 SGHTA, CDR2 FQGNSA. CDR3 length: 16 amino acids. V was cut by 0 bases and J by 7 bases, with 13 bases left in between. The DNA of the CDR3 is TGTGCCAGCAGCTTAGCACTCAGCCAAAGAAATTCACCCCTCCACTTT. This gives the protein CASSLALSQRNSPLHF.

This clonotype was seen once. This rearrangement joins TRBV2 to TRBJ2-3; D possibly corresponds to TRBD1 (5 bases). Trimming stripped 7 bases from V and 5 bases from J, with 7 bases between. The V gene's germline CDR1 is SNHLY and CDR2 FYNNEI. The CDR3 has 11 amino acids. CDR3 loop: CASMGRDTQYF. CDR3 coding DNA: TGTGCCAGCATGGGGCGAGATACGCAGTATTTT. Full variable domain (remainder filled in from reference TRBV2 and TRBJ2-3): EPEVTQTPSHQVTQMGQEVILRCVPISNHLYFYWYRQILGQKVEFLVSFYNNEISEKSEIFDDQFSVERPDGSNFTLKIRSTKLEDSAMYFCASMGRDTQYFGPGTRLTVL.

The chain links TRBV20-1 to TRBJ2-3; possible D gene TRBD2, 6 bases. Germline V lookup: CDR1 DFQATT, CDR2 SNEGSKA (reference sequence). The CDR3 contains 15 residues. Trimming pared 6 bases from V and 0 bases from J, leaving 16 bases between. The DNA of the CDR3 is TGCAGTGCCAGGAACCGGGACTCCAGCACAGATACGCAGTATTTT. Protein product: CSARNRDSSTDTQYF.

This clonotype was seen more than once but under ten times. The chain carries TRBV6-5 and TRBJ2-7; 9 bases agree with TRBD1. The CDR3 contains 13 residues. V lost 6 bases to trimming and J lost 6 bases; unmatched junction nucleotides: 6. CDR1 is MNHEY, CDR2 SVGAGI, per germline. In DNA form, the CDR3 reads TGTGCCAGCAGAACGGACAGGGGAACCGAGCAGTACTTC. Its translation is CASRTDRGTEQYF.

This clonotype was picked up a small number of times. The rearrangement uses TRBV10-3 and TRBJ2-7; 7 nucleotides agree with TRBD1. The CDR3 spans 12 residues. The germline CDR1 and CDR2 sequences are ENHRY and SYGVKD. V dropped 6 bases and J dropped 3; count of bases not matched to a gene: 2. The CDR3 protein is CAIRGDSYEQYF. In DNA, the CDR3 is TGTGCCATCAGGGGGGACAGCTACGAGCAGTACTTC.

CDR3 residues: CASESLAGVSYEQYF. CDR3 nucleotide sequence: TGTGCCAGCGAAAGCCTAGCGGGAGTATCCTACGAGCAGTACTTC. This chain links TRBV2 with TRBJ2-7; 10 positions agree with TRBD2. V lost 8 bases, J lost 1 base, and 8 bases stayed unmatched. This CDR3 spans 15 amino acids. The germline gives CDR1 SNHLY, CDR2 FYNNEI.

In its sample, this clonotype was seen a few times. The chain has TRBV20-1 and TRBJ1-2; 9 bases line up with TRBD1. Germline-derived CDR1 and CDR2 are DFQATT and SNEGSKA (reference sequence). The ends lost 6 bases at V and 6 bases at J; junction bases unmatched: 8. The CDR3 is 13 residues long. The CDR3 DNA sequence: TGCAGTGCCACGGACAGGGGCCTGCATGGCTACACCTTC. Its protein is CSATDRGLHGYTF.

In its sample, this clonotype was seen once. The CDR3 DNA is TGTGCCAGCAGCCCCAGGGTTGGGGACAGGGTCTATGGCTACACCTTC. Translated, it gives CASSPRVGDRVYGYTF. The rearrangement links TRBV13 to TRBJ1-2; 9 nucleotides agree with TRBD1. The CDR3 totals 16 residues. Germline lookup yields CDR1 PRHDT and CDR2 FYEKMQ (reference sequence). Trimming at V came to 5 bases and at J to 4 bases, leaving 11 bases not matched to a gene.

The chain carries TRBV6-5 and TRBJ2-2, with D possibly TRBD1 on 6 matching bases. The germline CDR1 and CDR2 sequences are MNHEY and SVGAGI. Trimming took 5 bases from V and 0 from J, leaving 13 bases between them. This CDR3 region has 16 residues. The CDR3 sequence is CASSPFQGTNTGELFF. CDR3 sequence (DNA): TGTGCCAGCAGTCCATTCCAGGGGACGAACACCGGGGAGCTGTTTTTT.

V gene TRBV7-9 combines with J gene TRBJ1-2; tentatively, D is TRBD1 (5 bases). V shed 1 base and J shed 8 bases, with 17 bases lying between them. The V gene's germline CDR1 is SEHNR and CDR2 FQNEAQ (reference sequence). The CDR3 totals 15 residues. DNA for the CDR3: TGTGCCAGCAGCTTAGGAGGGGCCGGCCCCTTAGGCTACACCTTC. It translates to CASSLGGAGPLGYTF.

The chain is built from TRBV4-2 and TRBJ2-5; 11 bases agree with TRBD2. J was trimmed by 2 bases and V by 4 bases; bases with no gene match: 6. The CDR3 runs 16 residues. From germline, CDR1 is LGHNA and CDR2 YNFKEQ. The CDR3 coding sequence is TGTGCCAGCAGCCTCCGACTAGCGGGGCAACAAGAGACCCAGTACTTC. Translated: CASSLRLAGQQETQYF.

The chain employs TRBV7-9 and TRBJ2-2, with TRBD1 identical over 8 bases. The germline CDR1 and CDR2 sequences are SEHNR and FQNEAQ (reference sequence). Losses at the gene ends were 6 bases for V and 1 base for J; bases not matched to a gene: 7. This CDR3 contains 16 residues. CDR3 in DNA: TGTGCCAGCAGACCTACCGGGACAGGGAACACCGGGGAGCTGTTTTTT. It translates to CASRPTGTGNTGELFF.